These 8 T cell receptor beta chains originate from one sample sequenced in a study. TCRdb reanalysed the 5' RACE reads using MiXCR and keeps one entry per CDR3 protein. The table records roughly 56,000 distinct CDR3 sequences, under 35% of them present only once. The sample comprised tumor-infiltrating naive CD4+ T cells sorted from the breast tumor. The subset here: naive CD4+ T cells, CD4+CD45RA+CD25-. The source is a female donor with breast cancer.

This chain uses TRBV4-1 with TRBJ1-5; tentative D call: TRBD1 (5 bases). The CDR3 has 16 residues. V lost 4 bases, J lost 4 bases, and 17 bases lay in between. CDR1 is MGHRA and CDR2 is YSYEKL in the germline V gene. The CDR3 DNA is TGCGCCAGCAGCCCCTCGGGGGGATGGGGGAATCAGCCCCAGCATTTT. It codes for CASSPSGGWGNQPQHF.

This chain joins TRBV20-1 and TRBJ2-5; the D gene is possibly TRBD1 (5 bases). The CDR3 spans 14 residues. Germline assignment: CDR1 DFQATT and CDR2 SNEGSKA (reference sequence). V gave up 0 bases and J gave up 5 bases, with 13 bases separating them. The CDR3 DNA sequence: TGCAGTGCTAGAGATCAGACAGCGATTGAGACCCAGTACTTC. It yields the protein CSARDQTAIETQYF.

There are a few counts of this clonotype. The chain has TRBV30 and TRBJ1-1; a weak D match, TRBD1 (6 bases). CDR3 length: 11 residues. The V and J ends lost 6 bases and 8 bases respectively, with 13 bases between them. CDR1 and CDR2 from the germline V gene are GTSNPN and SVGIG (reference sequence). CDR3 coding DNA: TGTGCCTGTCAGGGGTTCACCGAAGCTTTCTTT. This translates into CACQGFTEAFF.

The rearrangement joins TRBV20-1 to TRBJ2-3, with D tentatively TRBD2 (5 bases). The CDR3 is made up of 16 amino acids. The germline V and J ends were trimmed by 3 bases and 0 bases, with 16 bases remaining between them. In germline, CDR1 is DFQATT, CDR2 SNEGSKA (reference sequence). CDR3 amino acids: CSASPRAETSTDTQYF. Here the CDR3 DNA reads TGCAGTGCTAGCCCGAGGGCGGAGACTAGCACAGATACGCAGTATTTT.

This clonotype has only a few counts. V usage is TRBV12-3 or TRBV12-4 and J usage is TRBJ2-2; D is unresolved. This CDR3 contains 13 residues. Trimming left V 5 bases short and J 5 bases short, with 9 bases between. Here the CDR3 reads CASSQLETGELFF. The CDR3 DNA reads as TGTGCCAGCAGTCAACTGGAGACCGGGGAGCTGTTTTTT.

This clonotype was seen a handful of times. A much larger clone differs from this one at a single base, so this may be a read error. V gene TRBV6-5 combines with J gene TRBJ1-2; D unclear. CDR3 length: 12 amino acids. Germline V gives CDR1 MNHEY, CDR2 SVGAGI. This chain's CDR3 is CVSRAGGYGYTF. The CDR3 region has the DNA TGTGTCAGCAGAGCCGGAGGGTATGGCTACACCTTC.

Relative to its sample, this clonotype is medium-sized. The chain is built from TRBV29-1 and TRBJ2-5; the match to TRBD2 covers 13 bases. This CDR3 spans 13 amino acids. V dropped 6 bases and J dropped 4; count of bases not matched to a gene: 2. Germline values: CDR1 SQVTM, CDR2 ANQGSEA. The CDR3: CSVRTSGGETQYF. CDR3 DNA: TGCAGCGTGCGGACTAGCGGGGGAGAGACCCAGTACTTC.

This sequence joins TRBV7-2 and TRBJ2-1; no reliable D call. V was cut by 0 bases and J by 1 base, with 13 bases left in between. This CDR3 has 17 residues. Germline-derived CDR1 and CDR2 are SGHTA and FQGNSA. The CDR3 loop is CASSLAGRVGSYNEQFF. CDR3 nucleotides: TGTGCCAGCAGCTTAGCGGGAAGGGTTGGTTCCTACAATGAGCAGTTCTTC.